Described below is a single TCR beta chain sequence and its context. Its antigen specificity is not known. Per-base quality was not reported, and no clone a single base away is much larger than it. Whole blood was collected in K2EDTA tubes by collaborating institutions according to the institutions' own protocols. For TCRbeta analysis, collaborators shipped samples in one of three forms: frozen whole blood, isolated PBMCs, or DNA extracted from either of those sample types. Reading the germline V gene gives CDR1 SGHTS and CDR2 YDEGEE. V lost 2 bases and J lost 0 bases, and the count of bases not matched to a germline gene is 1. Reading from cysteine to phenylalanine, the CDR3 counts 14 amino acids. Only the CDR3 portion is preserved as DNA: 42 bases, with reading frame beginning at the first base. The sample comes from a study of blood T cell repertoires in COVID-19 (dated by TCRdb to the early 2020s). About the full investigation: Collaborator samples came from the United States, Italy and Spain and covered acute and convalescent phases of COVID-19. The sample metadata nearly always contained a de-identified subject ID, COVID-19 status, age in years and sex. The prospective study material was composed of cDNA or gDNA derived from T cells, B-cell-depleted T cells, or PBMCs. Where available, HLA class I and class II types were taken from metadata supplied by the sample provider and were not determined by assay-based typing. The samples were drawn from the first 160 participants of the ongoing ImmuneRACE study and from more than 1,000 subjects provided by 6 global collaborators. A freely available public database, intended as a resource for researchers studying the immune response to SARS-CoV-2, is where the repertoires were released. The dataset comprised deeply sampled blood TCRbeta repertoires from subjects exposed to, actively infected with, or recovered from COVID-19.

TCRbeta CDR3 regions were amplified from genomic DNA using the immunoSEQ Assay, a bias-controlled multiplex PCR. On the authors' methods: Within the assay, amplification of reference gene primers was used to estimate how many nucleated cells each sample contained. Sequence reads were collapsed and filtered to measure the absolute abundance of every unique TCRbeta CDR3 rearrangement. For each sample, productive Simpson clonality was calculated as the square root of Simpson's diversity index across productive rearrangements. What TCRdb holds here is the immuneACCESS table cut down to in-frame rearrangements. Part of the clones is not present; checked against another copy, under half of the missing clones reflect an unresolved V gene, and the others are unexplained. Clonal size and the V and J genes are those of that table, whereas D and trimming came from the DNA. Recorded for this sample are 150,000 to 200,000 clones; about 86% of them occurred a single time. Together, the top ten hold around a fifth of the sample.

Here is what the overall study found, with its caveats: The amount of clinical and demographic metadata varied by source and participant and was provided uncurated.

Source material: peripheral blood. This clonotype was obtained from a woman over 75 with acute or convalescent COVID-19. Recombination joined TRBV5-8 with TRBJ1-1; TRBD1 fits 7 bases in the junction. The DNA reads TGTGCCAGCAGCTTCAGGGGGTTGAACACTGAAGCTTTCTTT. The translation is CASSFRGLNTEAFF. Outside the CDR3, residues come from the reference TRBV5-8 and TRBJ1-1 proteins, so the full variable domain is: EAGVTQSPTHLIKTRGQQATLRCSPISGHTSVYWYQQALGLGLQFLLWYDEGEERNRGNFPPRFSGRQFPNYSSELNVNALELEDSALYLCASSFRGLNTEAFFGQGTRLTVV.